The 16 T cell receptor beta chains below come from one sample, sequenced in a study of cytomegalovirus exposure and HLA in healthy donors (dated by TCRdb to between 2016 and 2019). Library generation was performed with the immunoSEQ multiplex PCR assay. For the multiplex PCR, a mixture combining 60 forward primers for TCR Vbeta segments and 13 reverse primers for TCR Jbeta segments was used. TCRdb took over this immuneACCESS table, retaining in-frame rearrangements with V and J assigned. Such tables are incomplete; in checked studies, under half of the missing clones stem from an unresolved V gene, and the remainder is unexplained. The sample records 110,000 or so clones, 83% of which are singletons. The top ten hold 5% to 6.5% of the sample. The sequenced material came from PBMCs. These receptors all come from a man aged 18 to 29 in good health and CMV-seronegative.

The chain is built from TRBV7-9 and TRBJ2-1, with D unresolved. Between the trimmed V and J ends, which lost 5 bases and 0 bases, there was a span of 11 bases. Germline V CDR1 and CDR2: SEHNR, FQNEAQ (reference sequence). The CDR3 extends over 15 amino acids. CDR3: CASSPQASSYNEQFF. CDR3 bases: TGTGCCAGCAGCCCCCAGGCAAGCTCCTACAATGAGCAGTTCTTC.

The chain links TRBV5-6 to TRBJ2-2; 9 bases line up with TRBD2. The V and J ends lost 0 bases and 8 bases, in that order; junction bases with no gene match: 5. The CDR3 consists of 15 residues. Germline V gives CDR1 SGHDT, CDR2 YYEEEE. The CDR3 DNA is TGTGCCAGCAGCTTGGACGGACTAGCGACAGGGGAGCTGTTTTTT. Its protein is CASSLDGLATGELFF.

The chain employs TRBV4-1 and TRBJ2-5, with TRBD2 matching 8 bases. Germline lookup yields CDR1 MGHRA and CDR2 YSYEKL. The CDR3 covers 11 residues. The ends lost 5 bases at V and 9 bases at J; junction bases unmatched: 2. For the CDR3, the DNA is TGCGCCAGCAGCTCGCGGGGGGCCCAGTACTTC. Protein sequence: CASSSRGAQYF.

The chain links TRBV4-3 to TRBJ2-7, with TRBD2 identical over 8 bases. The ends lost 0 bases at V and 0 bases at J; junction bases unmatched: 1. The germline gives CDR1 LGHNA, CDR2 YSLEER. The CDR3 is made up of 15 amino acids. The chain's CDR3 is CASSQDGTSSYEQYF. The CDR3 DNA follows: TGCGCCAGCAGCCAAGATGGGACTAGCTCCTACGAGCAGTACTTC.

The chain is built from TRBV6-5 and TRBJ2-3; D perhaps matches TRBD2 (5 bases). Germline CDR1 and CDR2: MNHEY and SVGAGI. This CDR3 comprises 13 residues. Trimming pared 3 bases from V and 7 bases from J, leaving 11 bases between. The CDR3, as DNA: TGTGCCAGCAGTTATGGGCGGGCCCATACGCAGTATTTT. Amino acid sequence: CASSYGRAHTQYF.

V gene TRBV11-2 combines with J gene TRBJ2-3; 9 bases agree with TRBD2. Germline lookup yields CDR1 SGHAT and CDR2 FQNNGV. The CDR3 covers 16 residues. The V segment lost 5 bases and the J segment 6 bases; nucleotides outside the gene matches: 12. The CDR3 is CASSPRLADPRDTQYF. The CDR3 nucleotides read TGTGCCAGCAGCCCTCGACTAGCGGACCCACGGGATACGCAGTATTTT.

This sequence joins TRBV6-5 and TRBJ1-5; D gene uncertain. From germline, CDR1 is MNHEY and CDR2 SVGAGI. The CDR3 sequence is 15 residues long. Trimming removed 5 bases at V and 4 bases at J, with 15 bases between. This CDR3 reads CASSRDILGNQPQHF. The CDR3 DNA is TGTGCCAGCAGTCGAGACATCCTTGGAAATCAGCCCCAGCATTTT.

DNA for the CDR3: TGTGCCAGCAGCCAGGGCACAGATACGCAGTATTTT. Translation gives CASSQGTDTQYF. The chain is built from TRBV7-8 and TRBJ2-3; no reliable D call. V lost 5 bases and J 1 base, leaving 4 bases between the germline ends. CDR3 size: 12 residues. CDR1 is SGHVS, CDR2 FQNEAQ, per germline.

This clone was observed once. This chain joins TRBV28 and TRBJ1-5, with 9 bases fitting TRBD1. V was pared by 6 bases and J by 0 bases, with 9 bases of the junction left unmatched. This CDR3 has 17 amino acids. The germline gives CDR1 MDHEN, CDR2 SYDVKM. The CDR3 region has the DNA TGTGCCAGCAGCAAATACGGGACAGGGAATAGCAATCAGCCCCAGCATTTT. This gives the protein CASSKYGTGNSNQPQHF.

Of note for this clone: The junction differs from germline at one of its ends, possibly a read error. The chain is built from TRBV5-4 and TRBJ2-1; D may be TRBD2 (5 bases). Germline V lookup: CDR1 SGHNT, CDR2 YYREEE (reference sequence). The CDR3 consists of 15 residues. The CDR3 nucleotides are TGTGCCAGCAGCTCCCTGGACTCAACCTACGATGAGCAGTTCTTC. Protein: CASSSLDSTYDEQFF.

The rearrangement uses TRBV7-3 and TRBJ2-2, with D unclear. The germline V gene has CDR1 SGHTA and CDR2 FQGTGA. This CDR3 region has 16 residues. Trimming removed 5 bases at V and 0 bases at J, with 13 bases between. CDR3 coding DNA: TGTGCCAGCAGCCCGCAAGTTAGATCGAACACCGGGGAGCTGTTTTTT. Translation: CASSPQVRSNTGELFF.

The chain employs TRBV18 and TRBJ2-7; a weak D match, TRBD2 (5 bases). V lost 3 bases to trimming and J lost 2 bases, with 17 bases between them. This CDR3 is 16 amino acids long. Germline loops: CDR1 KGHSH, CDR2 LQKENI. Written as DNA, the CDR3 is TGTGCCAGCTCACCTCCCGGGATGTATCCCGCCTACGAGCAGTACTTC. Protein sequence: CASSPPGMYPAYEQYF.

This clone was counted only a few times. The CDR3 DNA follows: TGTGCCAGCAGTTACGGACAGGGGGAGTACACTGAAGCTTTCTTT. Amino acid sequence: CASSYGQGEYTEAFF. The V and J genes are TRBV6-5 and TRBJ1-1; TRBD1 matches at 10 bases. Germline-derived CDR1 and CDR2 are MNHEY and SVGAGI. After removal of 2 bases from V and 3 bases from J, the junction contained 3 bases not matched to a gene. This CDR3 spans 15 amino acids.

This clone was seen just once. The chain carries TRBV6-5 and TRBJ2-7, with 7 nucleotides matching TRBD1. CDR3 length equals 14 residues. The V and J ends lost 2 bases and 5 bases, in that order; junction bases with no gene match: 6. The germline CDR1 and CDR2 sequences are MNHEY and SVGAGI. CDR3 region: CASSYGQGVHEQYF. The CDR3 DNA sequence: TGTGCCAGCAGTTACGGGCAGGGGGTCCACGAGCAGTACTTC.

This clone was observed a handful of times. The rearrangement links TRBV4-2 to TRBJ2-1; 10 bases agree with TRBD2. The V gene end was trimmed by 0 bases and the J gene end by 8 bases; junction bases not matched to a gene: 4. Germline loops: CDR1 LGHNA, CDR2 YNFKEQ. The CDR3 is made up of 15 amino acids. In DNA form, the CDR3 reads TGTGCCAGCAGCCAAGAAACTAGCGGGACGGATGAGCAGTTCTTC. It encodes CASSQETSGTDEQFF.

DNA of the CDR3: TGCGCCAGCAGCCAAGATGGGGGCCGGCACAATGAGCAGTTCTTC. Translated: CASSQDGGRHNEQFF. This chain uses TRBV4-3 with TRBJ2-1; possible D gene TRBD1, 6 bases. Trimming stripped 0 bases from V and 5 bases from J, with 11 bases between. This CDR3 is built from 15 residues. Germline assignment: CDR1 LGHNA and CDR2 YSLEER.